This T cell receptor beta chain is drawn from a study of early T cells in non-severe SARS-CoV-2 infection. Overall study context: From unsorted whole blood, bulk RNA was sequenced, and the chains remained unpaired. Study conclusions and caveats: A preference for anti-spike CD8 responses marked VDJdb matching, which missed private and CD4 specificities.

This clonotype showed up just a few times. As yet, its antigen is unknown. The CDR3 consists of 14 residues. V dropped 3 bases and J dropped 2 bases, with 11 bases sitting between them. CDR1 is ENHRY and CDR2 is SYGVKD in the germline V gene. Unique molecular identifiers were attached to individual cDNA molecules. Each CDR3 protein is one row after TCRdb ran MiXCR on the 5' RACE reads. The sample lists 75,000 to 95,000 distinct CDR3 sequences, around 17% occurring once. The chain uses TRBV10-3 and TRBJ2-7; D unresolved. This receptor was taken from an adult who was a healthcare worker with PCR-confirmed SARS-CoV-2 infection or an uninfected control (not recorded which). This material consisted of whole blood, taken at baseline. In DNA, the CDR3 is TGTGCCATCAGTGAAAGCAATGGAGCCTACGAGCAGTACTTC. This sequence encodes CAISESNGAYEQYF.